This is a list of T cell receptor beta chains from one sample in a study of blood T cell repertoires in COVID-19. Assay used: immunoSEQ multiplex PCR; TCRdb lists only in-frame clones, some missing. The data contain about 130,000 clones, about 70% of them seen just once; the ten biggest clones take up approximately 2%. Sequencing was carried out using peripheral blood. These receptors were obtained from a woman in her seventies with acute or convalescent COVID-19. Both conserved end residues are part of each CDR3. D genes are given only for firm matches. Size is stated for part of the rows, as once, few or many counts, or as a class when the clone is expanded.

v_call	j_call	clone_size	d_call	cdr3_nt	cdr3_aa
TRBV4-1	TRBJ2-1	-	-	TGCGCCAGCAGCCAAGGCCGGTTATCCAATGAGCAGTTCTTC	CASSQGRLSNEQFF
TRBV6-5	TRBJ2-7	many	TRBD2	TGTGCCAGCAGGACAGGACTAGCGGGAGTTTACGAGCAGTACTTC	CASRTGLAGVYEQYF
TRBV4-1	TRBJ2-6	-	-	TGCGCCAGCAGCCAGGCTTCCGATTACTCTGGGGCCAACGTCCTGACTTTC	CASSQASDYSGANVLTF
TRBV7-9	TRBJ2-7	-	TRBD2	TGTGCCAGCAGCTCTACAGGCGGGAGCCCCTACGAGCAGTACTTC	CASSSTGGSPYEQYF
TRBV11-2	TRBJ1-5	-	TRBD1	TGTGCCAGCAGCTTAGATTATGACAGGGGGCCAGGTCAGCCCCAGCATTTT	CASSLDYDRGPGQPQHF
TRBV3-1/TRBV3-2	TRBJ2-2	-	TRBD1	TGTGCCAGCAGCCAACGCCGACAGGGGGCGGGATTTAACGGGGAGCTGTTTTTT	CASSQRRQGAGFNGELFF
TRBV12-3/TRBV12-4	TRBJ2-1	-	-	TGTGCCAGCAGTTTACCTCCAGGTACTGAGCAGTTCTTC	CASSLPPGTEQFF
TRBV7-9	TRBJ2-7	-	-	TGTGCCAGCAGCCCGGACTTCTCGGACGAGCAGTACTTC	CASSPDFSDEQYF
TRBV4-3	TRBJ1-6	-	-	TGCGCCAGCAGCCAAGCCAGGGTCTGGAATTCACCCCTCCACTTT	CASSQARVWNSPLHF
TRBV5-8	TRBJ1-2	-	-	TGTGCCAGCAGCCGGGGGGACTATGGCTACACCTTC	CASSRGDYGYTF
TRBV5-1	TRBJ1-1	-	-	TGCGCCAGCAGCTACGACAGGCCCGGAGGGAACACTGAAGCTTTCTTT	CASSYDRPGGNTEAFF
TRBV7-8	TRBJ2-5	-	-	TGTGCCAGCAGACCGGGACATAAAGAGACCCAGTACTTC	CASRPGHKETQYF
TRBV5-8	TRBJ1-6	-	-	TGTGCCAGCAGCTTGGCCCTCGGGGGTATGAGTTCACCCCTCCACTTT	CASSLALGGMSSPLHF
TRBV6-5	TRBJ2-7	-	TRBD1	TGTGCCAGCAGTACCGGACAGGGGGCCTACGAGCAGTACTTC	CASSTGQGAYEQYF
TRBV3-1/TRBV3-2	TRBJ1-3	-	TRBD1	TGTGCCAGCAGCCGTTCTGACAGGGTCTCTGGAAACACCATATATTTT	CASSRSDRVSGNTIYF
TRBV27	TRBJ2-3	-	-	TGTGCCAGCAGAAATCTGGCCTTAGATACGCAGTATTTT	CASRNLALDTQYF
TRBV7-2	TRBJ1-3	once	-	TGTGCCAGCACCTGGGAGGGGGGTCTCGGAAACACCATATATTTT	CASTWEGGLGNTIYF
TRBV7-9	TRBJ2-5	-	-	TGTGCCAGCAGCCGCGGGACAGTAGAAGAGACCCAGTACTTC	CASSRGTVEETQYF
TRBV28	TRBJ2-7	-	TRBD1	TGTGCCAGCAGTCCTTACGGGACAGTTGGGGTCTACGAGCAGTACTTC	CASSPYGTVGVYEQYF
TRBV10-3	TRBJ2-1	few	-	TGTGCCATCAGTGAGTCGTCTTTGGAGCAGTTCTTC	CAISESSLEQFF
TRBV9	TRBJ1-2	few	-	TGTGCCAGCAGCCCAAACAGGGTGAGCGGCTACACCTTC	CASSPNRVSGYTF
TRBV5-1	TRBJ1-4	-	-	TGCGCCAGCAGCTTGAAGGCAACAGTCAATGAAAAACTGTTTTTT	CASSLKATVNEKLFF
TRBV7-2	TRBJ2-1	few	TRBD1	TGTGCCAGCAGCCAGAGGGACAGGGGGAGCTCGCAGTTCTTC	CASSQRDRGSSQFF
TRBV12-5	TRBJ2-2	few	-	TGTGCTAGTGGGAGACTAGGGAACACCGGGGAGCTGTTTTTT	CASGRLGNTGELFF
TRBV2	TRBJ1-2	-	TRBD1	TGTGCCAGCAGCAGGACAGGGGGCGAGTTTAACTATGGCTACACCTTC	CASSRTGGEFNYGYTF
TRBV6-5	TRBJ1-5	few	-	TGTGCCAGCAGTTACGGGGCAGGGGTAGGTCAGCCCCAGCATTTT	CASSYGAGVGQPQHF
TRBV6-6	TRBJ1-5	-	-	TGTGCCAGCAGCTATGGACGCGGGAATCAGCCCCAGCATTTT	CASSYGRGNQPQHF
TRBV28	TRBJ2-4	-	-	TGTGCCAGCAGTTTAGGTAGATGGGCCGACATTCAGTACTTC	CASSLGRWADIQYF
TRBV21-1	TRBJ1-2	-	-	TGTGCCAGCAGCAAAGTTTACAGGACAGGCTACACCTTC	CASSKVYRTGYTF
TRBV6-5	TRBJ1-1	-	TRBD1	TGTGCCAGCAGGGCCGAGGGGGCGCAAGGGACTGAAGCTTTCTTT	CASRAEGAQGTEAFF
TRBV2	TRBJ1-5	-	TRBD1	TGTGCCACACAGGGGGATAGCAATCAGCCCCAGCATTTT	CATQGDSNQPQHF
TRBV10-2	TRBJ2-7	-	TRBD2	TGCGCCAGCAGTGACCTCGGGAGGGGGGACTCCTACGAGCAGTACTTC	CASSDLGRGDSYEQYF
TRBV6-5	TRBJ2-3	-	TRBD1	TGTGCCAGCAGATCAAGGGGGCCAGATACGCAGTATTTT	CASRSRGPDTQYF
TRBV3-1/TRBV3-2	TRBJ2-2	-	-	TGTGCCAGCAGCCAAGTAATGAGGGAGTCCGGGGAGCTGTTTTTT	CASSQVMRESGELFF
TRBV29-1	TRBJ2-3	once	-	TGCAGCGCACCTCGGGGAGGGGGGAGCGCAGATACGCAGTATTTT	CSAPRGGGSADTQYF
TRBV5-1	TRBJ2-7	-	-	TGCGCCAGCAGCTTGGACGGACTCTACGAGCAGTACTTC	CASSLDGLYEQYF
TRBV3-1/TRBV3-2	TRBJ2-1	-	-	TGTGCCAGCAGCCTCCACGGGAGAAGCTCCTACAATGAGCAGTTCTTC	CASSLHGRSSYNEQFF
TRBV24-1	TRBJ2-5	-	-	TGTGCCACCGCGTCGGGGGAGACCCAGTACTTC	CATASGETQYF
TRBV21-1	TRBJ2-5	-	-	TGTGCCAGCCCCCGTCGCCCCGGCCAAGAGACCCAGTACTTC	CASPRRPGQETQYF
TRBV27	TRBJ2-7	many	TRBD1	TGTGCCAGCAGTTCCACCGGCAGGGGGAGTATCTACGAGCAGTACTTC	CASSSTGRGSIYEQYF
TRBV5-1	TRBJ2-3	once	TRBD1	TGCGCCAGCAGCTCCGGACAGGACACAGATACGCAGTATTTT	CASSSGQDTDTQYF
TRBV29-1	TRBJ1-4	-	TRBD1	TGCAGCGTTGGAGAACAGGGGGAAAGGGAAAAACTGTTTTTT	CSVGEQGEREKLFF
TRBV5-8	TRBJ2-7	-	-	TGTGCCAGCAGCTTGGATTCAGGCCGAAGGGAGCAGTACTTC	CASSLDSGRREQYF
TRBV6-2/TRBV6-3	TRBJ1-1	few	-	TGTGCCAGCAGTTACGGCGGGAATCGGGGCACCCTGTCCTCTGAAGCTTTCTTT	CASSYGGNRGTLSSEAFF